The clone carrying this T cell receptor beta chain was counted ten times or more. These data belong to a study of T cells in Graves' hyperthyroidism and ophthalmopathy. Study-wide context: Peripheral blood draws took place at initial diagnosis, ahead of any treatment.

Authors of the study amplified TCR beta CDR3 regions from RNA transcripts. Carried out on the TCR CDR3, a first-round RT-PCR used the HTBI primer set. Using its own MiXCR run on the multiplex PCR reads, TCRdb lists one record per CDR3 protein. This sample yields hundreds of thousands of distinct CDR3 sequences, of which about 15% are seen a single time; approximately 29% belongs to the top ten. The CDR3 contains 18 residues. Trimming removed 3 bases at V and 0 bases at J, with 18 bases between. Germline CDR1 reads GTSNPN; CDR2 reads SVGIG (reference sequence). The sample was blood. The TCR comes from a woman aged 25 to 39 with Graves' hyperthyroidism. This rearrangement joins TRBV30 to TRBJ2-6, with no clear D. The DNA for the CDR3 is TGTGCCTGGAGCCCCGTTCGGACCATTATCTCTGGGGCCAACGTCCTGACTTTC. This codes for CAWSPVRTIISGANVLTF.